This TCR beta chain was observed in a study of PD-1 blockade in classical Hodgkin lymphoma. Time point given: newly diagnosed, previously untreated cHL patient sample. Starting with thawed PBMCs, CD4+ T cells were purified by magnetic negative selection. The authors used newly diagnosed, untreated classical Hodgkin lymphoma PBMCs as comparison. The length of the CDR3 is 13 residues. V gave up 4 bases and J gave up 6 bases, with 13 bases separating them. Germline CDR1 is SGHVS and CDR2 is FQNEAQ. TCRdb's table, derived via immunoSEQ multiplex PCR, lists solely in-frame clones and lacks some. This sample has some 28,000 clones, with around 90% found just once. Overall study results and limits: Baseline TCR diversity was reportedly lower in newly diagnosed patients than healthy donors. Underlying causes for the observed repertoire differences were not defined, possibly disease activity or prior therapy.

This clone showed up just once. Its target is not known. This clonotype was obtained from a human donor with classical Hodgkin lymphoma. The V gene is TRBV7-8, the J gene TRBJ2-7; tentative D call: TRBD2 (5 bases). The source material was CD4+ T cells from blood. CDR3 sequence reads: CASSWSQDSEQYF. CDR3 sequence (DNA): TGTGCCAGCAGCTGGAGTCAGGACTCCGAGCAGTACTTC.